The next 4 T cell receptor beta chains were all read from a single sample in a study of blood T cells in healthy people across ages. Combining a sample-barcoded 5' primer with a J-beta primer mix, a second PCR ran for about 6 to 12 cycles. TCRdb reprocessed the 5' RACE reads via MiXCR and lists one record per CDR3 protein. The sample lists more than 900,000 distinct CDR3 sequences; 25% to 35% were seen once. This sample was also put to use in a study of T cells of mothers and their children.

Sequenced: blood. All receptors come from a woman between 40 and 50 years old in good health.

This clonotype occurred many times. One end of the junction varies from germline; a read error may be responsible. CDR3 bases: TGTGCCAGCAGCCCGGACCGGGAAAAACTGTTTTTT. Residues: CASSPDREKLFF. The chain joins TRBV5-1 to TRBJ1-4, with D unclear. The CDR3 extends over 12 amino acids. Germline loops: CDR1 SGHRS, CDR2 YFSETQ.

The chain links TRBV3-1 to TRBJ2-5, with 9 bases lining up with TRBD1. The CDR3 sequence is 15 residues long. V shed 4 bases and J 5 bases; nucleotides not matched to a gene: 8. The germline V gene encodes CDR1 LGHDT and CDR2 YNNKEL (reference sequence). The CDR3: CASSPATGGGETQYF. The CDR3 DNA reads as TGTGCCAGCAGCCCAGCGACAGGGGGTGGTGAGACCCAGTACTTC.

This clonotype showed up just a few times. This chain uses TRBV20-1 with TRBJ2-7; D remains unclear. Germline V gene data show CDR1 as DFQATT and CDR2 as SNEGSKA (reference sequence). V shed 4 bases and J shed 0 bases, with 13 bases lying between them. This CDR3 region has 14 residues. The CDR3 coding sequence is TGCAGTGCTATTTGGGCGGCAGTCTCCTACGAGCAGTACTTC. It specifies CSAIWAAVSYEQYF.

The chain links TRBV7-9 to TRBJ2-5; D tentatively fits TRBD1 or TRBD2 (5 bases each). The better agreement between TRBJ2-7 and the DNA end casts doubt on the J call. CDR1 and CDR2 (germline): SEHNR, FQNEAQ (reference sequence). The CDR3 is 17 amino acids. The DNA of the CDR3 is TGTGCCAGCAGCTCAGCCGCCGTCCGCTCGTTGGGGGACGAGCAGTACTTC. Amino acids: CASSSAAVRSLGDEQYF.